The clone carrying this T cell receptor (beta chain) turned up a few times. Its cognate antigen is unknown. All of the isolated RNA was reverse transcribed, so expressed TCRB transcripts were sequenced. Only in-frame clones appear in the TCRdb table, and some are missing; sequencing was by immunoSEQ multiplex PCR. The sample comprises some 330,000 clones, roughly 13% of which are singletons, and 0.0095% to 0.011% rests with the top ten. This specimen belongs to a study of beta chain features in type 1 diabetes. In the study overall: Healthy donors and patients showed comparable age, gender and cell yields.

General study points: Significant though moderate, a shortening of TCRB CDR3s appeared in all four CD4+ subsets of Type 1 diabetes patients.

The sequenced material came from naive CD4+ T cells from blood. This sequence originates from a woman younger than 35 with type 1 diabetes.

Here the CDR3 reads CAWSRRVQKGEQFF. CDR3 nucleotides: TGTGCCTGGAGTAGGAGGGTACAGAAGGGTGAGCAGTTCTTC. The chain joins TRBV30 to TRBJ2-1; tentative D call: TRBD2 (6 bases). The CDR3 has 14 residues. V was cut by 2 bases and J by 9 bases, with 17 bases left in between. The germline V gene encodes CDR1 GTSNPN and CDR2 SVGIG (reference sequence).